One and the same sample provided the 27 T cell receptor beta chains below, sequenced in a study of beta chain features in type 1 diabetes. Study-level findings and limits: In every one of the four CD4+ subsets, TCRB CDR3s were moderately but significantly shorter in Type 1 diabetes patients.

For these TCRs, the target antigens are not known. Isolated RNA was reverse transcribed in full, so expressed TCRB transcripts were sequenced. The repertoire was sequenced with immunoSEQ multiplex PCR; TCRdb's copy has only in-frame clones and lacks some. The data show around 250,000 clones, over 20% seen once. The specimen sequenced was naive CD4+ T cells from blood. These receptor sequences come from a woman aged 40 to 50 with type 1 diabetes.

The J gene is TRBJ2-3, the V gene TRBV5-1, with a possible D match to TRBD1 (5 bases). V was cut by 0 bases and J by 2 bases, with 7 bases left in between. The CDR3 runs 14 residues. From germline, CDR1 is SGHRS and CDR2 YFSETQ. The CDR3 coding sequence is TGCGCCAGCAGCTTGGGACAGTTCACAGATACGCAGTATTTT. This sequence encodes CASSLGQFTDTQYF.

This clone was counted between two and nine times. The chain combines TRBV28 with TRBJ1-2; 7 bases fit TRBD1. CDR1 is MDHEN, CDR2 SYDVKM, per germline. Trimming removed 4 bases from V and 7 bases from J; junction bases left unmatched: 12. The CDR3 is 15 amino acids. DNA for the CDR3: TGTGCCAGCAGTTCAGGCCAGGGGGTCAGAGGTGGCTACACCTTC. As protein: CASSSGQGVRGGYTF.

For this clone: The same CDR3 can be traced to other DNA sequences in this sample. This CDR3 reads CAIRDRSYEQYF. Written as DNA, the CDR3 is TGTGCCATCAGGGACAGGTCCTACGAGCAGTACTTC. The chain couples TRBV10-3 to TRBJ2-7; 7 positions agree with TRBD1. The J segment lost 1 base and the V segment lost 6 bases, leaving 0 bases of the junction unmatched. This CDR3 is built from 12 residues. Looked up from germline, CDR1 is ENHRY and CDR2 is SYGVKD.

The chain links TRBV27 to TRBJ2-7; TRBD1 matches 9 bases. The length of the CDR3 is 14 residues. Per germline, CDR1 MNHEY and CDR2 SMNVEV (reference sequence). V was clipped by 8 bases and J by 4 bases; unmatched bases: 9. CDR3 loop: CASGFDRGIYEQYF. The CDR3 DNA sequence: TGTGCCAGCGGATTCGACAGGGGGATATACGAGCAGTACTTC.

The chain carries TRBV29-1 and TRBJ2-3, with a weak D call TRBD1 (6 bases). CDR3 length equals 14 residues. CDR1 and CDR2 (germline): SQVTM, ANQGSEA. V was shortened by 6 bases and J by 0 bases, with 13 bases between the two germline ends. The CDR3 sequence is CSVLRTASTDTQYF. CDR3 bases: TGCAGCGTCCTAAGGACAGCTAGCACAGATACGCAGTATTTT.

The CDR3 sequence: CASSWRGRDSYEQYF. For the CDR3, the DNA is TGTGCCAGCAGCTGGCGGGGGCGCGATTCCTACGAGCAGTACTTC. The chain combines TRBV11-1 with TRBJ2-7; D may be TRBD2 (7 bases). Trimming pared 4 bases from V and 1 base from J, leaving 14 bases between. The CDR3 has 15 amino acids. Germline CDR1 reads SGHAT; CDR2 reads FQDESV (reference sequence).

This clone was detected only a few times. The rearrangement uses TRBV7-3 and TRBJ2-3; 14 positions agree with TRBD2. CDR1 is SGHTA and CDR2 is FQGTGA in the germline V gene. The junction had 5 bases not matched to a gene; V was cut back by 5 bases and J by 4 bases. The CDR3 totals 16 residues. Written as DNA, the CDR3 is TGTGCCAGCAGCAGCCGACTAGCGGGAGGGCCAGATACGCAGTATTTT. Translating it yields CASSSRLAGGPDTQYF.

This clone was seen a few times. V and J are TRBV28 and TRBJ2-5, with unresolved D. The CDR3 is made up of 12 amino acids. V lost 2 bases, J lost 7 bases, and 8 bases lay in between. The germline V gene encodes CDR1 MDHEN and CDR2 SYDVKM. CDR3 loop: CASSLISGTQYF. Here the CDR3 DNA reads TGTGCCAGCAGTTTAATCTCAGGGACCCAGTACTTC. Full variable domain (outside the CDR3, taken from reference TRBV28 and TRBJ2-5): DVKVTQSSRYLVKRTGEKVFLECVQDMDHENMFWYRQDPGLGLRLIYFSYDVKMKEKGDIPEGYSVSREKKERFSLILESASTNQTSMYLCASSLISGTQYFGPGTRLLVL.

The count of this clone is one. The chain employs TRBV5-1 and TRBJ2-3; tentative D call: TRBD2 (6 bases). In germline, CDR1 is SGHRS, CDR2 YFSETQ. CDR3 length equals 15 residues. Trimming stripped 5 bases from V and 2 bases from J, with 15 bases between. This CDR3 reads CASRIAVSLTDTQYF. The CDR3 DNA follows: TGCGCCAGCAGGATAGCGGTTTCTCTCACAGATACGCAGTATTTT.

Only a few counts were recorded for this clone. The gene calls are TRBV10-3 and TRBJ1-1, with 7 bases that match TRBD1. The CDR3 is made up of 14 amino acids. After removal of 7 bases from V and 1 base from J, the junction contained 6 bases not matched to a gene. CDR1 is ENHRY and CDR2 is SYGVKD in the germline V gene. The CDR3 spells CAITSGQSNTEAFF. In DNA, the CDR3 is TGTGCCATCACCTCGGGACAGTCGAACACTGAAGCTTTCTTT.

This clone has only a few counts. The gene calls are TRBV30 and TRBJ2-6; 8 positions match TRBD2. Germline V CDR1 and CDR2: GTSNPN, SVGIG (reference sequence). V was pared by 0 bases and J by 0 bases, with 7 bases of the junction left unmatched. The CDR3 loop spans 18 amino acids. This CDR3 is CAWSVFRTSSSGANVLTF. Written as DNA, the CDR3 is TGTGCCTGGAGTGTATTCAGGACTAGCAGCTCTGGGGCCAACGTCCTGACTTTC.

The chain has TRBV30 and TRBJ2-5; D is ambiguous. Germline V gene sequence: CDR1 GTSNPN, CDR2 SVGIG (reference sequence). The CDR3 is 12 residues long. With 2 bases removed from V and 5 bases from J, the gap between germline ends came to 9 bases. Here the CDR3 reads CAWSPRWETQYF. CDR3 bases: TGTGCCTGGAGTCCGAGGTGGGAGACCCAGTACTTC.

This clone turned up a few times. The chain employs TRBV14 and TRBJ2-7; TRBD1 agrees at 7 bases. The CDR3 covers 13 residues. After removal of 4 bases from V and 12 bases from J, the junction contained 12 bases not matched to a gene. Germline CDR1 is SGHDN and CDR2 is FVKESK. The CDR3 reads CASSPGKGALRYF. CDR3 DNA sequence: TGTGCCAGCAGCCCGGGGAAGGGGGCCCTGAGGTACTTC. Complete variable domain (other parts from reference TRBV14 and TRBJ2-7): EAGVTQFPSHSVIEKGQTVTLRCDPISGHDNLYWYRRVMGKEIKFLLHFVKESKQDESGMPNNRFLAERTGGTYSTLKVQPAELEDSGVYFCASSPGKGALRYFGPGTRLTVT.

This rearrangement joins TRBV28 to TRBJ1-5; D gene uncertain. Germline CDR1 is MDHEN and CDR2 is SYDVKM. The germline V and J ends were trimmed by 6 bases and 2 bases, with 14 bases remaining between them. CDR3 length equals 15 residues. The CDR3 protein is CASRPIIGGNQPQHF. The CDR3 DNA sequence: TGTGCCAGCAGACCTATCATCGGGGGCAATCAGCCCCAGCATTTT. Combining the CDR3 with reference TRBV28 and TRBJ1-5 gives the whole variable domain DVKVTQSSRYLVKRTGEKVFLECVQDMDHENMFWYRQDPGLGLRLIYFSYDVKMKEKGDIPEGYSVSREKKERFSLILESASTNQTSMYLCASRPIIGGNQPQHFGDGTRLSIL.

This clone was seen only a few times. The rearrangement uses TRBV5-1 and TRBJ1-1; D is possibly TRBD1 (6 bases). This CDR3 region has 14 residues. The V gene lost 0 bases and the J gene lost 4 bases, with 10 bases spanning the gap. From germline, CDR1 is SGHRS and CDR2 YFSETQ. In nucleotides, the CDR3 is TGCGCCAGCAGCTTGGGGACAGTGGGCACTGAAGCTTTCTTT. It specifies CASSLGTVGTEAFF.

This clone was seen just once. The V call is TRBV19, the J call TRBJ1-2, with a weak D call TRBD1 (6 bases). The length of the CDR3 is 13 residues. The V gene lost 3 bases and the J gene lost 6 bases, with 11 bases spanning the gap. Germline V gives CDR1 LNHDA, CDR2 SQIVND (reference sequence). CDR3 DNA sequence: TGTGCCAGTAGTATCCGACAGGCCCATGGCTACACCTTC. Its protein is CASSIRQAHGYTF.

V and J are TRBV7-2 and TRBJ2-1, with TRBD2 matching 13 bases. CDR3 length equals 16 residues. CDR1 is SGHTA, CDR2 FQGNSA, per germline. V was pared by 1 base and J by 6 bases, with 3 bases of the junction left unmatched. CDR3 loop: CASSLVGTSGTNEQFF. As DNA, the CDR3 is TGTGCCAGCAGCTTAGTCGGGACTAGCGGGACCAATGAGCAGTTCTTC.

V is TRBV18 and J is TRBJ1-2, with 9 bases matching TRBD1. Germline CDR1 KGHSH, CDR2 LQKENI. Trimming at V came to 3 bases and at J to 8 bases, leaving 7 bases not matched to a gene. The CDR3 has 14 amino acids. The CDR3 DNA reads TGTGCCAGCTCACCCCTGGACAGGGGTAACGGCTACACCTTC. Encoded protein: CASSPLDRGNGYTF.

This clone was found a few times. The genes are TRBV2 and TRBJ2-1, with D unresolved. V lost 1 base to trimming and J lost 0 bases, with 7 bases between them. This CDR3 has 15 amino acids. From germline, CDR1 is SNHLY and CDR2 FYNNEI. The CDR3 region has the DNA TGTGCCAGCAGTGAAGAGGCTAGCTCCTACAATGAGCAGTTCTTC. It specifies CASSEEASSYNEQFF.

The CDR3 is CASSATGIGQPQHF. The CDR3 bases are TGTGCCAGCAGCGCGACAGGGATCGGTCAGCCCCAGCATTTT. The chain has TRBV2 and TRBJ1-5, with 7 bases identical to TRBD1. In germline, CDR1 is SNHLY, CDR2 FYNNEI. V trimming: 6 bases; J trimming: 6 bases; junction bases outside the gene matches: 8. The CDR3 contains 14 residues.

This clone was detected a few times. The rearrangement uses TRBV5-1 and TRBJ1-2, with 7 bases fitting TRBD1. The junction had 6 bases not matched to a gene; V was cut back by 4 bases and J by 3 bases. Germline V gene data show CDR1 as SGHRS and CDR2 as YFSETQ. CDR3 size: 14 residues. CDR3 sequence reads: CASSPQGTDYGYTF. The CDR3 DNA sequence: TGCGCCAGCAGCCCTCAGGGGACAGACTATGGCTACACCTTC.

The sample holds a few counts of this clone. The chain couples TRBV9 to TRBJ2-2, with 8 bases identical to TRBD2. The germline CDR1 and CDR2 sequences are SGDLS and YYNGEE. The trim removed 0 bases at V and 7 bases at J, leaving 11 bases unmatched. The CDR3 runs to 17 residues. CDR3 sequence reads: CASSVAAGTRVGGELFF. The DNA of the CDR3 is TGTGCCAGCAGCGTAGCGGCCGGGACTAGAGTCGGCGGGGAGCTGTTTTTT. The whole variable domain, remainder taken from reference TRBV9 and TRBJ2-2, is DSGVTQTPKHLITATGQRVTLRCSPRSGDLSVYWYQQSLDQGLQFLIQYYNGEERAKGNILERFSAQQFPDLHSELNLSSLELGDSALYFCASSVAAGTRVGGELFFGEGSRLTVL.

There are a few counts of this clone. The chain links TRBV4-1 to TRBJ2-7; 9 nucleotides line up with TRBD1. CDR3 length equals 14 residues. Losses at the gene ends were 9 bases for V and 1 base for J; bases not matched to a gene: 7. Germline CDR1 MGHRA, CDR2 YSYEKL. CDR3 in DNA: TGCGCCAGTAAACAGGGGGCTGAGTCCTACGAGCAGTACTTC. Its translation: CASKQGAESYEQYF.

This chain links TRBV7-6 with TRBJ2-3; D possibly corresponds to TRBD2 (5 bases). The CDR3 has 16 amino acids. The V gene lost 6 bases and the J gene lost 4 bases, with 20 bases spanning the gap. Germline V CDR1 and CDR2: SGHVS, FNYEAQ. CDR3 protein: CASSRKVGKGADTQYF. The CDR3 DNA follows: TGTGCCAGCAGTCGAAAGGTCGGGAAGGGAGCAGATACGCAGTATTTT.

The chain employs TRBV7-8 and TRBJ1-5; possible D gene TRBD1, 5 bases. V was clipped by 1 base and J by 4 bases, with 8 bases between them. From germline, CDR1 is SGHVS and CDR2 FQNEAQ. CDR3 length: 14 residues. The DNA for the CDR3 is TGTGCCAGCAGCTTAGAGCAGGGTAATCAGCCCCAGCATTTT. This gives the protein CASSLEQGNQPQHF. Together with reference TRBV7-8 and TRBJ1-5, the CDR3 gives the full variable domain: GAGVSQSPRYKVAKRGQDVALRCDPISGHVSLFWYQQALGQGPEFLTYFQNEAQLDKSGLPSDRFFAERPEGSVSTLKIQRTQQEDSAVYLCASSLEQGNQPQHFGDGTRLSIL.

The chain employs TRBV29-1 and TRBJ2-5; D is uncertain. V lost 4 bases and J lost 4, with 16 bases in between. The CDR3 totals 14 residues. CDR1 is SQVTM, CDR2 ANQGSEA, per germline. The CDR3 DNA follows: TGCAGCGTTGGCCCCGGTCAAAGAGGAGAGACCCAGTACTTC. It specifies CSVGPGQRGETQYF.

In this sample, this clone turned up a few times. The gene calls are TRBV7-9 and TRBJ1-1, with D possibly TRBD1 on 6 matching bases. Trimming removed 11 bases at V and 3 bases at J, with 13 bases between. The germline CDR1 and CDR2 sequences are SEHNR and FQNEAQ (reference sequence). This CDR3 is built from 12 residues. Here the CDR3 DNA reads TGTGCCCAGGGGCAGGGAGACACTGAAGCTTTCTTT. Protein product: CAQGQGDTEAFF.